These 13 T cell receptor beta chains were sequenced from one sample in a study of shared clonotypes between healthy human individuals. Clones were read by immunoSEQ multiplex PCR, and TCRdb kept only the in-frame ones, dropping some. The sample lists 650,000 to 700,000 clones; roughly 91% were seen once. Specimen: memory CD8+ T cells from PBMCs. This sample's subset: CD45RO+ cells pooled with CCR7-negative TemRA cells. These receptors were taken from a man aged 18 to 30 in good health. Some clones in this sample may be carry-over from other donors' samples.

V and J are TRBV19 and TRBJ2-1; TRBD2 matches 9 bases. Germline V gene sequence: CDR1 LNHDA, CDR2 SQIVND (reference sequence). J was trimmed by 5 bases and V by 5 bases; bases with no gene match: 7. CDR3 length: 15 residues. In DNA form, the CDR3 reads TGTGCCAGTAGTTGGCGGGAGGGCCTGGACAATGAGCAGTTCTTC. It codes for CASSWREGLDNEQFF.

This clone was counted only a few times. V is TRBV16 and J is TRBJ1-1; no clear D. Germline V CDR1 and CDR2: KGHSY, FQNENV. The CDR3 is made up of 11 amino acids. The ends were cut back, 3 bases at V and 10 bases at J, with 9 bases in the middle. This chain's CDR3 is CASSQGGGAFF. The CDR3 DNA is TGTGCCAGCAGCCAGGGTGGTGGAGCTTTCTTT.

J is TRBJ1-4 and V is TRBV4-1; D possibly corresponds to TRBD1 (6 bases). Trimming stripped 0 bases from V and 5 bases from J, with 13 bases between. The length of the CDR3 is 16 residues. The germline gives CDR1 MGHRA, CDR2 YSYEKL. CDR3 amino acids: CASSQDRGDYNEKLFF. The CDR3 bases are TGCGCCAGCAGCCAAGATAGGGGGGACTACAATGAAAAACTGTTTTTT.

The chain is built from TRBV6-4 and TRBJ2-1, with 12 bases that match TRBD2. The germline CDR1 and CDR2 sequences are MRHNA and SNTAGT. CDR3 length: 15 amino acids. V was clipped by 4 bases and J by 8 bases; unmatched bases: 6. The CDR3 DNA reads TGTGCCAGCAGTGCTCGGACTAGCGGGGAGGATGAGCAGTTCTTC. This translates into CASSARTSGEDEQFF.

The V call is TRBV9, the J call TRBJ2-5, with 11 bases matching TRBD1. With 3 bases clipped from V and 2 bases from J, the junction kept 6 bases outside the gene matches. The germline CDR1 and CDR2 sequences are SGDLS and YYNGEE. CDR3 length: 16 amino acids. As DNA, the CDR3 is TGTGCCAGCAGCGCCCGGGACAGGGGGAGACAAGAGACCCAGTACTTC. Its translation is CASSARDRGRQETQYF.

The chain links TRBV7-9 to TRBJ2-1; D unclear. V gave up 5 bases and J gave up 6 bases, with 8 bases separating them. In germline, CDR1 is SEHNR, CDR2 FQNEAQ (reference sequence). This CDR3 is 12 amino acids long. CDR3 nucleotide sequence: TGTGCCAGCAGCCTCTCGCGCAATGAGCAGTTCTTC. This gives the protein CASSLSRNEQFF. Looking up the rest from reference TRBV7-9 and TRBJ2-1 gives the full variable domain: DTGVSQNPRHKITKRGQNVTFRCDPISEHNRLYWYRQTLGQGPEFLTYFQNEAQLEKSRLLSDRFSAERPKGSFSTLEIQRTEQGDSAMYLCASSLSRNEQFFGPGTRLTVL.

The CDR3 is CASSRPTYSDIRTDTQYF. The CDR3 DNA follows: TGCGCCAGCAGCCGCCCAACCTACAGCGATATACGCACAGATACGCAGTATTTT. The chain joins TRBV5-1 to TRBJ2-3, with D uncertain. The CDR3 is 18 residues long. Trimming stripped 4 bases from V and 1 base from J, with 22 bases between. Germline V gene sequence: CDR1 SGHRS, CDR2 YFSETQ.

Comment on this clone: Other nucleotide sequences in the sample specify the same CDR3. The rearrangement links TRBV27 to TRBJ2-1; no reliable D call. Trimming cost V 0 bases and J 7 bases, with 7 bases left between them. From germline, CDR1 is MNHEY and CDR2 SMNVEV (reference sequence). CDR3 length: 13 residues. The CDR3, as DNA: TGTGCCAGCAGTTTATCCGGAAGGAATGAGCAGTTCTTC. Translating it yields CASSLSGRNEQFF.

This chain uses TRBV7-8 with TRBJ1-1, with a weak D call TRBD1 (5 bases). Germline V gene lookup returns CDR1 SGHVS and CDR2 FQNEAQ. The CDR3 is made up of 18 amino acids. Between the trimmed V and J ends, which lost 5 bases and 1 base, there was a span of 23 bases. The DNA of the CDR3 is TGTGCCAGCAGCCCGATTATTTGGTCGACAGTTACGAACACTGAAGCTTTCTTT. It is translated as CASSPIIWSTVTNTEAFF.

J is TRBJ2-7 and V is TRBV7-5; the table names TRBD1, a call not compared with the DNA. TRBV7-5 is a pseudogene. CDR3 length equals 18 residues. CDR3 sequence reads: CARSPTPVGQGLEYEQYF. The CDR3 nucleotides read TGTGCCAGAAGCCCAACCCCGGTGGGACAGGGGTTGGAGTACGAGCAGTACTTC.

The chain joins TRBV7-9 to TRBJ2-3, with unresolved D. Germline V gene data show CDR1 as SEHNR and CDR2 as FQNEAQ (reference sequence). V dropped 5 bases and J dropped 5 bases, with 8 bases sitting between them. The CDR3 has 12 amino acids. The CDR3 loop is CASSLGLDTQYF. CDR3 in DNA: TGTGCCAGCAGCCTGGGCCTAGATACGCAGTATTTT.

V gene TRBV30 combines with J gene TRBJ2-3; 12 bases line up with TRBD2. The CDR3 totals 15 residues. Germline CDR1 is GTSNPN and CDR2 is SVGIG (reference sequence). DNA for the CDR3: TGTGCAGGCGGTGGTCTAGCGGGAGGGACAGATACGCAGTATTTT. Protein: CAGGGLAGGTDTQYF.

The table lists this clone with a count of one. The chain joins TRBV5-1 to TRBJ2-7; 8 bases are a match to TRBD2. Germline lookup yields CDR1 SGHRS and CDR2 YFSETQ. V gave up 4 bases and J gave up 2 bases; unmatched junction bases: 8. The CDR3 length is 15 residues. The CDR3, as DNA: TGCGCCAGCAGCCTGACTAGCGTTTACGCCTACGAGCAGTACTTC. Protein product: CASSLTSVYAYEQYF.